Shown below are 17 T cell receptor beta chains from a single sample sequenced in a study of blood T cell repertoires in COVID-19 (dated by TCRdb to about 2020). The library was made by the immunoSEQ multiplex PCR assay. TCRdb re-hosts the immuneACCESS table, in-frame sequences only. Its copies lack some clones; in the studies checked, an unresolved V gene accounts for under half of them, and the cause for the rest is not known. A total of fewer than 250,000 clones appear in this sample, 83% of them only once. Together, the top ten hold approximately 4% of the sample. Sequencing was done on a sample of PBMCs or T cells enriched from blood (not recorded which). Receptors originate from a woman in her 40s who had been exposed to COVID-19.

This clone was recorded only once. This chain joins TRBV21-1 and TRBJ1-4; the tabulated D call, TRBD1, remains unverified against the DNA. TRBV21-1 is a recognized pseudogene. There are 16 residues in the CDR3. The CDR3 nucleotides read TGTGCCAGCAGCAACGCGTTAAGTGGGAAGGGGGAAAAACTGTTTTTT. Translating gives CASSNALSGKGEKLFF.

The table lists this clone with a count of one. The gene calls are TRBV30 and TRBJ2-2, with 8 bases that match TRBD1. The germline V gene has CDR1 GTSNPN and CDR2 SVGIG (reference sequence). V lost 3 bases and J lost 1; bases outside the gene matches: 7. CDR3 size: 16 residues. CDR3 sequence (DNA): TGTGCCTGGAGCGGAATCGGGACAGGGAACACCGGGGAGCTGTTTTTT. Residues: CAWSGIGTGNTGELFF.

The J gene is TRBJ2-7, the V gene TRBV28; 8 bases fit TRBD1. The CDR3 is 17 amino acids. Germline V gene sequence: CDR1 MDHEN, CDR2 SYDVKM. V shed 5 bases and J 4 bases; nucleotides not matched to a gene: 16. In DNA form, the CDR3 reads TGTGCCAGCAGTCCCCACGGACAGGGAACGAGCAGGTACGAGCAGTACTTC. It encodes CASSPHGQGTSRYEQYF.

This clone was recorded a few times. V and J are TRBV7-2 and TRBJ1-4; D unresolved. Trimming left V 3 bases short and J 0 bases short, with 8 bases between. CDR3 length equals 15 residues. Germline V CDR1 and CDR2: SGHTA, FQGNSA. CDR3 sequence reads: CASSFSGATNEKLFF. The DNA of the CDR3 is TGTGCCAGCAGCTTCTCGGGTGCAACTAATGAAAAACTGTTTTTT.

With regard to this clone: Other nucleotide sequences from this sample produce the same CDR3. The J gene is TRBJ2-3, the V gene TRBV29-1, with 8 bases lining up with TRBD2. V lost 3 bases, J lost 4 bases, and 3 bases stayed unmatched. The germline gives CDR1 SQVTM, CDR2 ANQGSEA. CDR3 length equals 13 residues. The CDR3 region has the DNA TGCAGCGTTGACCCCGGGGGGGCAGATACGCAGTATTTT. This codes for CSVDPGGADTQYF.

This chain uses TRBV4-2 with TRBJ2-1; 10 bases align to TRBD2. There are 16 residues in the CDR3. V was clipped by 0 bases and J by 10 bases; unmatched bases: 9. In germline, CDR1 is LGHNA, CDR2 YNFKEQ. The CDR3 is CASSQELSGGAGEQFF. The DNA of the CDR3 is TGTGCCAGCAGCCAAGAATTAAGCGGGGGGGCCGGGGAGCAGTTCTTC.

This clone has a single count. The chain couples TRBV19 to TRBJ2-1; the match to TRBD2 covers 9 bases. Trimming cost V 7 bases and J 3 bases; bases outside gene matches: 1. CDR3 length: 13 amino acids. Germline CDR1 reads LNHDA; CDR2 reads SQIVND (reference sequence). Here the CDR3 DNA reads TGTGCCAGTATGCGGGGGGGCTACAATGAGCAGTTCTTC. Amino acids: CASMRGGYNEQFF.

The chain has TRBV4-2 and TRBJ2-1; 11 bases match TRBD2. The V segment lost 1 base and the J segment 7 bases; nucleotides outside the gene matches: 9. This CDR3 contains 17 residues. Germline lookup yields CDR1 LGHNA and CDR2 YNFKEQ. CDR3 protein: CASSQGLSGGAWNEQFF. CDR3 in DNA: TGTGCCAGCAGCCAAGGGCTTAGCGGGGGGGCCTGGAATGAGCAGTTCTTC.

This chain uses TRBV5-1 with TRBJ2-3, with D tentatively TRBD2 (6 bases). CDR3 length: 14 amino acids. Between the trimmed V and J ends, which lost 4 bases and 2 bases, there was a span of 11 bases. Germline V gene sequence: CDR1 SGHRS, CDR2 YFSETQ. Written as DNA, the CDR3 is TGCGCCAGCAGCGACGGAGGGTACACAGATACGCAGTATTTT. This translates into CASSDGGYTDTQYF.

V is TRBV4-1 and J is TRBJ1-4; 7 bases are a match to TRBD1. Trimming at V came to 3 bases and at J to 5 bases, leaving 9 bases not matched to a gene. This CDR3 has 16 amino acids. Looked up from germline, CDR1 is MGHRA and CDR2 is YSYEKL. The CDR3 sequence is CASSHLQGQPNEKLFF. DNA of the CDR3: TGCGCCAGCAGCCACCTTCAGGGACAGCCAAATGAAAAACTGTTTTTT.

The gene calls are TRBV6-5 and TRBJ2-1, with TRBD2 as a possible D gene (6 bases). The CDR3 totals 11 residues. The ends were cut back, 4 bases at V and 10 bases at J, with 8 bases in the middle. From germline, CDR1 is MNHEY and CDR2 SVGAGI. The CDR3 spells CASSSRGEQFF. CDR3 nucleotide sequence: TGTGCCAGCAGTTCTCGGGGGGAGCAGTTCTTC.

This clone has a single count. The chain couples TRBV10-1 to TRBJ2-7, with 7 bases matching TRBD1. Per the germline V gene, CDR1 is WNHNN and CDR2 is SYGVQD (reference sequence). The trim removed 6 bases at V and 5 bases at J, leaving 13 bases unmatched. The CDR3 spans 15 residues. The CDR3, as DNA: TGCGCCAGCAGGGAGGTTTTGGACAGGATCGACGAGCAGTACTTC. Its translation: CASREVLDRIDEQYF.

The chain couples TRBV28 to TRBJ1-6; D might be TRBD1 (5 bases). CDR1 is MDHEN, CDR2 SYDVKM, per germline. Between the trimmed V and J ends, which lost 8 bases and 7 bases, there was a span of 18 bases. The CDR3 contains 15 residues. CDR3 loop: CASVGALESNSPLHF. The CDR3 bases are TGTGCCAGCGTTGGGGCCCTGGAGAGCAATTCACCCCTCCACTTT.

In its sample, this clone was seen a few times. The V gene is TRBV6-2 or TRBV6-3, the J gene TRBJ1-1; TRBD1 aligns across 11 bases. The CDR3 has 15 amino acids. Germline CDR1 MNHEY, CDR2 SVGEGT. Trimming removed 5 bases from V and 6 bases from J; junction bases left unmatched: 8. CDR3 in amino acids: CASSPDRGHLAEAFF. CDR3 DNA sequence: TGTGCCAGCAGTCCGGACAGGGGGCATTTGGCTGAAGCTTTCTTT.

The chain combines TRBV18 with TRBJ2-5; D is unresolved. V was cut by 0 bases and J by 5 bases, with 10 bases left in between. CDR3 length: 14 residues. Germline-derived CDR1 and CDR2 are KGHSH and LQKENI. The DNA for the CDR3 is TGTGCCAGCTCACCACCGTCCCTGGAGGAGACCCAGTACTTC. Protein: CASSPPSLEETQYF.

The V call is TRBV28, the J call TRBJ1-1; 8 nucleotides align to TRBD1. From germline, CDR1 is MDHEN and CDR2 SYDVKM. The CDR3 is 14 residues long. V trimming: 5 bases; J trimming: 10 bases; junction bases outside the gene matches: 12. DNA of the CDR3: TGTGCCAGCAGTGCGGTCGGACAGGGCCCTGGAGCTTTCTTT. This encodes CASSAVGQGPGAFF.

V gene TRBV14 combines with J gene TRBJ2-1, with D perhaps TRBD2 (7 bases). The V end was cut by 4 bases, the J end by 8 bases, with 12 bases between. Germline CDR1 SGHDN, CDR2 FVKESK. There are 13 residues in the CDR3. The CDR3 nucleotides are TGTGCCAGCAGCCCTCTGGGGGGGCATGAGCAGTTCTTC. It yields the protein CASSPLGGHEQFF.